This T cell receptor beta chain originates from a study of CD8+CD57+ T cells in acquired aplastic anemia. Study information: DNA per sorted CD4+ or CD8+ sample ranged about 0.19 to 30 ug, averaging roughly 3.2 ug.

The trim removed 10 bases at V and 0 bases at J, leaving 3 bases unmatched. The CDR3 consists of 12 residues. Germline V CDR1 and CDR2: ENHRY, SYGVKD. The patients chosen for sequencing had shown expansion of CD8+CD57+ cells (detected by flow cytometry). Both TCR beta VDJ combination and CDR3 sequence profiling were carried out. Genomic DNA was the template for this profiling. TCRdb recomputed calls from the reads with MiXCR, one row per CDR3 protein. The data show about 260,000 distinct CDR3 sequences, 70% to 85% seen once. This clonotype appeared a few times. The antigen is not known. Whole-study results and caveats: Patients and controls shared 25 to 35 CD8+ CDR3 sequences, highly expressed in patients.

Sequenced material: sorted CD4+, CD8+, or CD8+CD57+ T cells (not recorded which) from PBMCs. The sequence was obtained from a human donor with aplastic anemia. This rearrangement joins TRBV10-3 to TRBJ2-7; 7 bases match TRBD2. CDR3 protein: CASGGTSYEQYF. The CDR3 coding sequence is TGTGCCAGCGGGGGTACCTCCTACGAGCAGTACTTC.